This TCR beta chain came from a study of T cells in localized non-small cell lung cancer. General study findings and limits: Uninvolved adjacent lung had the highest recorded T cell clonality, with tumor below it.

Produced via immunoSEQ multiplex PCR; TCRdb's table is partial and in-frame only. The table includes over 20,000 clones, more than 85% detected once. Points on this clone: The antigen remains undetermined.

Specimen: peripheral blood, collected before any cancer treatment. This sequence was found in a man aged 40-75 years with stage III squamous cell lung carcinoma.

The CDR3 nucleotides are TGCGCCAGCAGCTCAACTAGCGGGAGCACAGATACGCAGTATTTT. Amino acids: CASSSTSGSTDTQYF. V gene TRBV5-1 combines with J gene TRBJ2-3; TRBD2 aligns across 9 bases. Trimming at V came to 3 bases and at J to 0 bases, leaving 2 bases not matched to a gene. This CDR3 has 15 residues. Germline assignment: CDR1 SGHRS and CDR2 YFSETQ.